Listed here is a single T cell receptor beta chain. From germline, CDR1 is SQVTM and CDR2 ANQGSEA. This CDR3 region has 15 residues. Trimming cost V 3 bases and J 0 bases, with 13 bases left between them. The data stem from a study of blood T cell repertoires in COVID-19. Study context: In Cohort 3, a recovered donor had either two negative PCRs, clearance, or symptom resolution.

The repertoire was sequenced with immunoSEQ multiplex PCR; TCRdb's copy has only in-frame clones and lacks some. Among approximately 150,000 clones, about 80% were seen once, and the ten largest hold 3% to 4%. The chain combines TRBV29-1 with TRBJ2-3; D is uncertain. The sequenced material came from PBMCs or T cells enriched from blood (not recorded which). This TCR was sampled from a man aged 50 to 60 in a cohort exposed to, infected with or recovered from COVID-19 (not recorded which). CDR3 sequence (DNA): TGCAGCGTTGAGTTTGTCGGGTTTAGCACAGATACGCAGTATTTT. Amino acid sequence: CSVEFVGFSTDTQYF.